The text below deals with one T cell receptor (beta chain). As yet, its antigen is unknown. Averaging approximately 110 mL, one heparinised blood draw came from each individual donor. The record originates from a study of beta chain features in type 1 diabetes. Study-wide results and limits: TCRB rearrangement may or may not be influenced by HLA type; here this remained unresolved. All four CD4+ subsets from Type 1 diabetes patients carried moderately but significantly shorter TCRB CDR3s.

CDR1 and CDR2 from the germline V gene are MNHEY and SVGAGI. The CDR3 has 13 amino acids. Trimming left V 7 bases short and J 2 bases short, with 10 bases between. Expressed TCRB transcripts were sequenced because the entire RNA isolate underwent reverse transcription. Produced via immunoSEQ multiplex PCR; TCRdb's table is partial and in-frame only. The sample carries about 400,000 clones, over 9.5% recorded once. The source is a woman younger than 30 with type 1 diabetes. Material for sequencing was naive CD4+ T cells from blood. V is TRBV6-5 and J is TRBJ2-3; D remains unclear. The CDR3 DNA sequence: TGTGCCAGCACGGAAGACAACACAGATACGCAGTATTTT. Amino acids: CASTEDNTDTQYF.